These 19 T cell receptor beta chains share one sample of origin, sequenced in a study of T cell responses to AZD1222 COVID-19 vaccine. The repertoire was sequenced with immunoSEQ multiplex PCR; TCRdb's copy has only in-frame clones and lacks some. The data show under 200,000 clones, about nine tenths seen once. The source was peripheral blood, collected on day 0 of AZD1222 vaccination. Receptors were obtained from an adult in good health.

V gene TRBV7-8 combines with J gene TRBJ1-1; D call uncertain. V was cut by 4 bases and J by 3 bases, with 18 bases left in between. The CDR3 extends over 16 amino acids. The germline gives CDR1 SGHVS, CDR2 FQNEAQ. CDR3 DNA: TGTGCCAGCAGCTCAGGTGGTATGGCTCGGGACACTGAAGCTTTCTTT. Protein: CASSSGGMARDTEAFF.

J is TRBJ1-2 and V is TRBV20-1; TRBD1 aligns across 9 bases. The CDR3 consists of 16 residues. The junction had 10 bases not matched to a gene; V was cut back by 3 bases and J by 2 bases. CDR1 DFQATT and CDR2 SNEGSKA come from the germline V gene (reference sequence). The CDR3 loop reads CSASTGGASPNYGYTF. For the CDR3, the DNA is TGCAGTGCTAGTACAGGGGGCGCTTCACCCAACTATGGCTACACCTTC.

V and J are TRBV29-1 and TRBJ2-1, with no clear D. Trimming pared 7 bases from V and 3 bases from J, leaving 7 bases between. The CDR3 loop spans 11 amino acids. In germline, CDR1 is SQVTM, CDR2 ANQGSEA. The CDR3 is CSALVYNEQFF. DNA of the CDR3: TGCAGCGCCTTAGTCTACAATGAGCAGTTCTTC.

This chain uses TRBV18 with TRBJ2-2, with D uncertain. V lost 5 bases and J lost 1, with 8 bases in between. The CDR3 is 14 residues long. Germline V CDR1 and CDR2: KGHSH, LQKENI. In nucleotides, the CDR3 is TGTGCCAGCTCAGGCCGACAGAACACCGGGGAGCTGTTTTTT. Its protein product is CASSGRQNTGELFF. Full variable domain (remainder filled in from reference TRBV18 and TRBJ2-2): NAGVMQNPRHLVRRRGQEARLRCSPMKGHSHVYWYRQLPEEGLKFMVYLQKENIIDESGMPKERFSAEFPKEGPSILRIQQVVRGDSAAYFCASSGRQNTGELFFGEGSRLTVL.

CDR3 in DNA: TGCAGCGTCCTAGATTACAATCAGCCCCAGCATTTT. Translated: CSVLDYNQPQHF. The rearrangement uses TRBV29-1 and TRBJ1-5; D unclear. Trimming pared 6 bases from V and 3 bases from J, leaving 9 bases between. CDR1 is SQVTM, CDR2 ANQGSEA, per germline. The CDR3 runs to 12 residues. Full variable domain (rest looked up from reference TRBV29-1 and TRBJ1-5): SAVISQKPSRDICQRGTSLTIQCQVDSQVTMMFWYRQQPGQSLTLIATANQGSEATYESGFVIDKFPISRPNLTFSTLTVSNMSPEDSSIYLCSVLDYNQPQHFGDGTRLSIL.

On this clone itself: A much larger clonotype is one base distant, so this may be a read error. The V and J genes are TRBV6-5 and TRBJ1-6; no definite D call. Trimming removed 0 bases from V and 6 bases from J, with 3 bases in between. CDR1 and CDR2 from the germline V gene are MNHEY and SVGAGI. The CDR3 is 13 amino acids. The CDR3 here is CASSYSTNSPLHF. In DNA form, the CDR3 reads TGTGCCAGCAGTTACTCGACTAATTCACCCCTCCACTTT.

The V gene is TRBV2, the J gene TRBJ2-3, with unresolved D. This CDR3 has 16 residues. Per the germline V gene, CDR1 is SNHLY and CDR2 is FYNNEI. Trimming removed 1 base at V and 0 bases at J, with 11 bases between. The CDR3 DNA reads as TGTGCCAGCAGTGAAGGGATGTCTTCTAGCACAGATACGCAGTATTTT. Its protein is CASSEGMSSSTDTQYF. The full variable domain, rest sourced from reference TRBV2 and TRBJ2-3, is EPEVTQTPSHQVTQMGQEVILRCVPISNHLYFYWYRQILGQKVEFLVSFYNNEISEKSEIFDDQFSVERPDGSNFTLKIRSTKLEDSAMYFCASSEGMSSSTDTQYFGPGTRLTVL.

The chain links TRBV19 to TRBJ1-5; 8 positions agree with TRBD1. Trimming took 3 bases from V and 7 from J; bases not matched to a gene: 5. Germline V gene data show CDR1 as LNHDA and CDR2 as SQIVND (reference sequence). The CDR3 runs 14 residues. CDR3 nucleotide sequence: TGTGCCAGTAGTATTGACAGGGGCGTGCAGCCCCAGCATTTT. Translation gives CASSIDRGVQPQHF.

This CDR3 reads CASSFSQGMTYEQYF. In nucleotides, the CDR3 is TGTGCCAGCAGCTTCTCGCAGGGGATGACTTACGAGCAGTACTTC. The chain joins TRBV11-2 to TRBJ2-7, with D perhaps TRBD1 (6 bases). The CDR3 has 15 residues. V lost 3 bases, J lost 4 bases, and 16 bases lay in between. Germline assignment: CDR1 SGHAT and CDR2 FQNNGV.

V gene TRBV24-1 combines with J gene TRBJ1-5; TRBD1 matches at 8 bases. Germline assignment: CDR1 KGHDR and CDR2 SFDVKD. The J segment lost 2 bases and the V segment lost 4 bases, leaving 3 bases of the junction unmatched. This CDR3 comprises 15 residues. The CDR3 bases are TGTGCCACCAGTGACCCGACAGGGGGCAATCAGCCCCAGCATTTT. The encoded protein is CATSDPTGGNQPQHF.

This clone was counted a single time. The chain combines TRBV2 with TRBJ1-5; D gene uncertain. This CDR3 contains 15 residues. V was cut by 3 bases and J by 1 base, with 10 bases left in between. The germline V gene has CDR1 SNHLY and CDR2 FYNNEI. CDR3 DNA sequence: TGTGCCAGCAGTGATTGGGGTTCGAGCAATCAGCCCCAGCATTTT. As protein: CASSDWGSSNQPQHF.

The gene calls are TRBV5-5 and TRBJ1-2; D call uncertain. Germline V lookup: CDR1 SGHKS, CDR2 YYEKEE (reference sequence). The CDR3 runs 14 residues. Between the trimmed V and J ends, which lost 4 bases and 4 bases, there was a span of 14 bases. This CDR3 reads CASSVGQDPYGYTF. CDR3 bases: TGTGCCAGCAGCGTAGGTCAGGATCCCTATGGCTACACCTTC.

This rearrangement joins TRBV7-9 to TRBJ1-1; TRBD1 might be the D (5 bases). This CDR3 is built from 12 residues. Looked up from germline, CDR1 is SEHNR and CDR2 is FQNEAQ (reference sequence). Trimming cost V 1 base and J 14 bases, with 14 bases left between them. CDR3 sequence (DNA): TGTGCCAGCAGCTTAGGAGGGCCTGGGGACTTCTTT. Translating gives CASSLGGPGDFF.

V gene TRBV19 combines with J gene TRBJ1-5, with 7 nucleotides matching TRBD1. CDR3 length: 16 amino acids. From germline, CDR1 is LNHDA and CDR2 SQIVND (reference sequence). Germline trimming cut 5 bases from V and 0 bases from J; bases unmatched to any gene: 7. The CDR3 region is CASSAINRGSNQPQHF. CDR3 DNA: TGTGCCAGTAGTGCTATTAACAGGGGTAGCAATCAGCCCCAGCATTTT.

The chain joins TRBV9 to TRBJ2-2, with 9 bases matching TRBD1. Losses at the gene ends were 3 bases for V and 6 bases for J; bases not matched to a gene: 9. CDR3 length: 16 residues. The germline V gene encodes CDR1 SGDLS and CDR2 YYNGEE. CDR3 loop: CASSGGQGFYSGELFF. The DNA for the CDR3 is TGTGCCAGCAGCGGCGGACAGGGGTTTTATTCCGGGGAGCTGTTTTTT.

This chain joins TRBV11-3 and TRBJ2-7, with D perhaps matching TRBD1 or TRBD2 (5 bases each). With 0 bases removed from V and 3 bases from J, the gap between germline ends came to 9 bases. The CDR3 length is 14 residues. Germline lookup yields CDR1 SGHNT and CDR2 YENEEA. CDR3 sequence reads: CASSLDAGSYEQYF. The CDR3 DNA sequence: TGTGCCAGCAGCTTAGATGCAGGGAGCTACGAGCAGTACTTC.

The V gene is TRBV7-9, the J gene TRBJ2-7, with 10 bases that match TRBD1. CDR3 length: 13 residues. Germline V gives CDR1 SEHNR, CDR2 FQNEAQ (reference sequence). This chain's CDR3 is CASRIGTGVEQYF. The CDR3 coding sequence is TGTGCGAGCCGTATTGGGACAGGGGTCGAGCAGTACTTC. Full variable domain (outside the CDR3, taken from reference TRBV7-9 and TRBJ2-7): DTGVSQNPRHKITKRGQNVTFRCDPISEHNRLYWYRQTLGQGPEFLTYFQNEAQLEKSRLLSDRFSAERPKGSFSTLEIQRTEQGDSAMYLCASRIGTGVEQYFGPGTRLTVT.

The CDR3: CASSPMSGEDTQYF. DNA for the CDR3: TGTGCCAGCAGCCCGATGTCCGGTGAAGATACGCAGTATTTT. The chain employs TRBV7-3 and TRBJ2-3; no firm D call. The V gene's germline CDR1 is SGHTA and CDR2 FQGTGA. With 5 bases removed from V and 5 bases from J, the gap between germline ends came to 14 bases. The CDR3 runs to 14 residues.

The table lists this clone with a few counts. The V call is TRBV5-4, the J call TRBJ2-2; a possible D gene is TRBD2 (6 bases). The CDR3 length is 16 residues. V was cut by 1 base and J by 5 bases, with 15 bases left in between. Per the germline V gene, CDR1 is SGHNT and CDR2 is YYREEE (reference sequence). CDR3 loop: CASSLRASEGTGELFF. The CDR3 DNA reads TGTGCCAGCAGCTTGCGTGCTAGCGAGGGGACCGGGGAGCTGTTTTTT. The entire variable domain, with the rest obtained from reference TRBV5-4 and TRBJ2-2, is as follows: ETGVTQSPTHLIKTRGQQVTLRCSSQSGHNTVSWYQQALGQGPQFIFQYYREEENGRGNFPPRFSGLQFPNYSSELNVNALELDDSALYLCASSLRASEGTGELFFGEGSRLTVL.